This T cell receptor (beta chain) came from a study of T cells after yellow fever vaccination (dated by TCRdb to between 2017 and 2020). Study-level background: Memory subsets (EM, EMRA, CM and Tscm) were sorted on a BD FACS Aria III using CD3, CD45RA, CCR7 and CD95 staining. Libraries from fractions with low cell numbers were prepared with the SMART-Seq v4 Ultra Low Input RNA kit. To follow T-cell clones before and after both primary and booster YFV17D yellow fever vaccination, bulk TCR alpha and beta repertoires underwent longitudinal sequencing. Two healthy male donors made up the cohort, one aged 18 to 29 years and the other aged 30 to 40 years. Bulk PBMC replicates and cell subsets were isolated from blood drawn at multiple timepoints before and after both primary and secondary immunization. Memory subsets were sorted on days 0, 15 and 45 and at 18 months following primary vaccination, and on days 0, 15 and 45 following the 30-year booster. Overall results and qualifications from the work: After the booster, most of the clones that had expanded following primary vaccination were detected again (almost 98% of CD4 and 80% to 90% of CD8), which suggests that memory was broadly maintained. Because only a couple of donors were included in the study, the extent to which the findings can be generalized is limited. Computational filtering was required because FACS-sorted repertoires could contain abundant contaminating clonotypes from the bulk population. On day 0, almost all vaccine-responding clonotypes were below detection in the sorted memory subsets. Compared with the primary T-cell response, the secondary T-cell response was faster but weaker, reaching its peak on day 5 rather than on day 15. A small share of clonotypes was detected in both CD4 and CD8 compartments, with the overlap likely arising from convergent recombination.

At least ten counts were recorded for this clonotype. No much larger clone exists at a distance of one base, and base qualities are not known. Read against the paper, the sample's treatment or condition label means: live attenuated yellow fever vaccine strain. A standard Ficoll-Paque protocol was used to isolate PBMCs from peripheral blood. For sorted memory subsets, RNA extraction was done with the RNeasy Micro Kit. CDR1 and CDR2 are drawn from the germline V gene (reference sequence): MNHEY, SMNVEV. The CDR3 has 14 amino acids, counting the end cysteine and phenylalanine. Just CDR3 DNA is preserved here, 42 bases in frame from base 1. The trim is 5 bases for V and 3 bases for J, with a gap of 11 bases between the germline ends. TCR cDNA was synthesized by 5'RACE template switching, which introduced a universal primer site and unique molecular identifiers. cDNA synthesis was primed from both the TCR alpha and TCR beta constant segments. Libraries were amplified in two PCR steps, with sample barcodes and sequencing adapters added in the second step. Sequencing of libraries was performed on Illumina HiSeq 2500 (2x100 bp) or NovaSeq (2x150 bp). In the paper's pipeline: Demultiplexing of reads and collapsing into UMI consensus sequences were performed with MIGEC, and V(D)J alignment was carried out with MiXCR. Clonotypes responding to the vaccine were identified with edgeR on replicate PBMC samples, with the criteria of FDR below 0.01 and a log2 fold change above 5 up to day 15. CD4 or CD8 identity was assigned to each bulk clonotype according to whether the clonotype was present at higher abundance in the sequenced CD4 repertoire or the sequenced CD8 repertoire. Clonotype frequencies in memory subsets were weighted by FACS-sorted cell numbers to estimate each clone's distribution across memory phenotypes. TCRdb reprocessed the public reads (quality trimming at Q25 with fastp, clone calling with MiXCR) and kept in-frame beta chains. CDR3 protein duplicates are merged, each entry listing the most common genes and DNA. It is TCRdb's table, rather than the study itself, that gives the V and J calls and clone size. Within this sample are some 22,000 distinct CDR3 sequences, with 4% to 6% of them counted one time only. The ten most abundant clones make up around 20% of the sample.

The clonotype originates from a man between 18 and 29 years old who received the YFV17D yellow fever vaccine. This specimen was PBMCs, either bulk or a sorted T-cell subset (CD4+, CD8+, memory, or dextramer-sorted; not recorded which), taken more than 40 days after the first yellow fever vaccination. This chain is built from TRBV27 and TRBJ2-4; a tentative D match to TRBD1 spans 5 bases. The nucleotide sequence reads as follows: TGTGCCAGCAGTCCCAGAAGGGGCAAAAACATTCAGTACTTC. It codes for CASSPRRGKNIQYF.